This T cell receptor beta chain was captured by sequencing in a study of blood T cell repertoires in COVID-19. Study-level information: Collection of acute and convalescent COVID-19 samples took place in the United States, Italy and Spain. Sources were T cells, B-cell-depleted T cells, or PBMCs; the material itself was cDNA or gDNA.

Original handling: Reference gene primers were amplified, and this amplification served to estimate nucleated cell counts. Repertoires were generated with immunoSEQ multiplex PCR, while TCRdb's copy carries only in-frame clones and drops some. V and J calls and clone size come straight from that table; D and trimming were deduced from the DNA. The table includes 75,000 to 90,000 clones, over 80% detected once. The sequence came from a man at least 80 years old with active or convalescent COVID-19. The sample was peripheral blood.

DNA of the CDR3: TGTGCCAGCAGGAGAGACAGGGGGTTTCCAAGTGAAAAACTGTTTTTT. Its protein is CASRRDRGFPSEKLFF. The chain joins TRBV11-2 to TRBJ1-4; 9 bases fit TRBD1. With V trimmed by 6 bases and J by 7 bases, 12 bases remained unmatched. Germline assignment: CDR1 SGHAT and CDR2 FQNNGV. This CDR3 is 16 amino acids long.